This TCR beta chain is drawn from a study of T cell clones after liver transplantation. Study as a whole: Immunosuppression withdrawal was tried within 2 years after liver transplantation in this trial.

This CDR3 has 13 residues. V was pared by 2 bases and J by 6 bases, with 3 bases of the junction left unmatched. Germline lookup yields CDR1 MNHEY and CDR2 SVGAGI. Here immunoSEQ multiplex PCR was the method, and the copy in TCRdb shows in-frame clones only, minus some. The sample consists of some 110,000 clones, just over 90% of them appearing once. This clonotype originated in a human patient who received a liver transplant. Some T cells here may be from the graft donor. Source: CD4+ T cells from blood, taken 12 months after liver transplant. The chain joins TRBV6-5 to TRBJ1-2; TRBD1 aligns across 7 bases. CDR3: CASSYPDRDGYTF. As DNA, the CDR3 is TGTGCCAGCAGTTACCCCGACAGGGATGGCTACACCTTC.